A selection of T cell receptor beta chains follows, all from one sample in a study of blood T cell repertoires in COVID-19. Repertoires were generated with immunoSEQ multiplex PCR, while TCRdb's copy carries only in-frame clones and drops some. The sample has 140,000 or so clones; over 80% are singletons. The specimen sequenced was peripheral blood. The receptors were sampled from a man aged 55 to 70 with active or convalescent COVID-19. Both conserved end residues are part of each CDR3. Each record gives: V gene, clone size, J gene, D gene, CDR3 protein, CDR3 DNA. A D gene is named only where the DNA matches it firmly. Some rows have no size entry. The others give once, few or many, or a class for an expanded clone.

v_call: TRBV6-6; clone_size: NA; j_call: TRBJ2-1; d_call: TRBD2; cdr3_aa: CASSRGTSGRAGDEQFF; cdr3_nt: TGTGCCAGCAGTCGTGGGACTAGCGGGAGGGCCGGCGATGAGCAGTTCTTC
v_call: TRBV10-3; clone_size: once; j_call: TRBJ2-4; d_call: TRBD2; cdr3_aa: CAISGSGRGNIQYF; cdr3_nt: TGTGCCATCAGTGGTAGCGGGAGAGGAAACATTCAGTACTTC
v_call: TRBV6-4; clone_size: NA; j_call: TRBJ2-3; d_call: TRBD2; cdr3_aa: CASSDGTSGTDTQYF; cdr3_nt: TGTGCCAGCAGTGACGGGACTAGCGGCACAGATACGCAGTATTTT
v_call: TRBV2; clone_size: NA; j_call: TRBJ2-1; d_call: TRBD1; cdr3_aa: CASSEAGRTGIWNEQFF; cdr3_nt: TGTGCCAGCAGTGAAGCAGGACGGACAGGGATTTGGAATGAGCAGTTCTTC
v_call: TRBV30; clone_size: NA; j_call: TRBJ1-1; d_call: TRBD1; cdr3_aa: CAWGETGFTEAFF; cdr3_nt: TGTGCCTGGGGGGAGACAGGGTTCACTGAAGCTTTCTTT
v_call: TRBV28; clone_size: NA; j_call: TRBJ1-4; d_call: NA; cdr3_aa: CASSLGPYSEKLFF; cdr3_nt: TGTGCCAGCAGTTTAGGTCCGTACAGTGAAAAACTGTTTTTT
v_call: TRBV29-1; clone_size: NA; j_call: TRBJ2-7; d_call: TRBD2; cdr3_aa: CSVGGLAGGSEQYF; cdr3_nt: TGCAGCGTTGGAGGACTAGCGGGAGGAAGCGAGCAGTACTTC
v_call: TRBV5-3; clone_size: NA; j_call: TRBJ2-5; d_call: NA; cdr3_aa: CARSFGMSPRETQYF; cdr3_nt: TGTGCCAGAAGCTTCGGTATGTCCCCCCGGGAGACCCAGTACTTC
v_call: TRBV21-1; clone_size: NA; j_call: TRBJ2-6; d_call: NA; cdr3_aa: CASSNYARARGANVLTF; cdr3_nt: TGTGCCAGCAGCAATTATGCCAGGGCCAGAGGGGCCAACGTCCTGACTTTC
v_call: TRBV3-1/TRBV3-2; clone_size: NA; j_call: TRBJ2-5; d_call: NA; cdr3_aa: CASSQHRETQYF; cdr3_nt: TGTGCCAGCAGCCAACATCGGGAGACCCAGTACTTC
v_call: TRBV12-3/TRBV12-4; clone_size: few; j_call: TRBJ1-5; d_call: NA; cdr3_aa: CASSFGGSQPQHF; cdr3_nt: TGTGCCAGCAGTTTCGGAGGAAGTCAGCCCCAGCATTTT
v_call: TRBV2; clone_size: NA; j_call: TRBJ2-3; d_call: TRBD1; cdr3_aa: CASLRTGGIDTQYF; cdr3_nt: TGTGCCAGCCTTAGGACAGGGGGAATAGATACGCAGTATTTT
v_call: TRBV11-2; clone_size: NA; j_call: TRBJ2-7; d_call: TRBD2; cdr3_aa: CASSPGGAYEQYF; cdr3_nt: TGTGCCAGCAGCCCCGGGGGGGCCTACGAGCAGTACTTC
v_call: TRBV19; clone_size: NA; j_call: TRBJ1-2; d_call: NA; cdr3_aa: CASNSGSRANYGYTF; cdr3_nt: TGTGCCAGTAATTCCGGATCCCGGGCTAACTATGGCTACACCTTC
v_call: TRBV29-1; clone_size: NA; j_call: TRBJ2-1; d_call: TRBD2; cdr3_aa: CSVEGLAGGLSSYNEQFF; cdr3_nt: TGCAGCGTTGAAGGGCTAGCGGGAGGCCTTAGCTCCTACAATGAGCAGTTCTTC
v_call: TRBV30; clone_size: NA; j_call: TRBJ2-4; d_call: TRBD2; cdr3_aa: CAWSSRPSGNIQYF; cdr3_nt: TGTGCCTGGAGCTCCCGCCCTAGCGGGAACATTCAGTACTTC
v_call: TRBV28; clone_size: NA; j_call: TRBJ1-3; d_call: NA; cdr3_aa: CASSRGGTYSGNTIYF; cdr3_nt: TGTGCCAGCAGTCGAGGGGGTACCTACTCTGGAAACACCATATATTTT
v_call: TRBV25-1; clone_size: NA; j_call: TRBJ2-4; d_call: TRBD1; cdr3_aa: CASSELQGNIQYF; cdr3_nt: TGTGCCAGCAGTGAACTACAGGGGAACATTCAGTACTTC
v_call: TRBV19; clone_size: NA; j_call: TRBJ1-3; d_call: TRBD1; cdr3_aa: CASRDRGLSGNTIYF; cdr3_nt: TGTGCCAGCCGGGACAGGGGGCTCTCTGGAAACACCATATATTTT
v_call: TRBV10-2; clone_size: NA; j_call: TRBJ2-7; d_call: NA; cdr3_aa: CASKLREHSYEQYF; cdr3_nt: TGCGCCAGCAAACTCAGGGAACACTCCTACGAGCAGTACTTC
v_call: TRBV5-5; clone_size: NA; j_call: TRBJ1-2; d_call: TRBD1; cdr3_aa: CASSSPGQTYGYTF; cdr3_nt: TGTGCCAGCAGCTCGCCGGGACAGACATATGGCTACACCTTC
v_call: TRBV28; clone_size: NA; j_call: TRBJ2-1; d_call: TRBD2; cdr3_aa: CASKKGAGGRGEQFF; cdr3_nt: TGTGCCAGCAAGAAGGGTGCGGGAGGGAGGGGTGAGCAGTTCTTC
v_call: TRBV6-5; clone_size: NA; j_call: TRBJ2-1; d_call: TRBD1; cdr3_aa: CASSYEGTGLDEQFF; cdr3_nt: TGTGCCAGCAGTTACGAAGGGACAGGGTTGGATGAGCAGTTCTTC
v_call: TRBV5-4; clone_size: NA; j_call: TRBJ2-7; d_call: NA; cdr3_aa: CASTSGVRGAAEQYF; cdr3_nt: TGTGCCAGCACCTCGGGTGTTAGGGGCGCGGCCGAGCAGTACTTC
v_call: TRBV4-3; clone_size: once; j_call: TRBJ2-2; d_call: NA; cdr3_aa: CASSQDHPGELFF; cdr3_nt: TGCGCCAGCAGCCAAGATCATCCCGGGGAGCTGTTTTTT
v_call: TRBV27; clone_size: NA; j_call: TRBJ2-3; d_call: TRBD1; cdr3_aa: CASTRSGTVFF; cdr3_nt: TGTGCCAGCACTAGGTCCGGGACAGTGTTCTTT
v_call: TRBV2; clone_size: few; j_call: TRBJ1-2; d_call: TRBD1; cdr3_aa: CASSGGTETYGYTF; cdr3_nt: TGTGCCAGCAGTGGGGGGACAGAGACCTATGGCTACACCTTC
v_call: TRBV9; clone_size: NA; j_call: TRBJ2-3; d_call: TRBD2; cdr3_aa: CVSSDPGLAGTDTQYF; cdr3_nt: TGTGTCAGCAGCGACCCGGGACTAGCGGGCACAGATACGCAGTATTTT
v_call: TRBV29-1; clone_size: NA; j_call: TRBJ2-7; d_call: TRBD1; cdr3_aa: CSAARTGGFYEQYF; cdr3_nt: TGCAGCGCTGCGAGGACAGGGGGCTTTTACGAGCAGTACTTC
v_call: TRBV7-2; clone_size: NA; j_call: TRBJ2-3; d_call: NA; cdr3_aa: CASSLQSQGGTDTQYF; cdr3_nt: TGTGCCAGCAGCTTACAATCACAGGGCGGCACAGATACGCAGTATTTT
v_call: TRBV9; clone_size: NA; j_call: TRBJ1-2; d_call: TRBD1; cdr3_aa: CASSVAGTGNYGYTF; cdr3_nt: TGTGCCAGCAGCGTAGCAGGGACAGGCAACTATGGCTACACCTTC
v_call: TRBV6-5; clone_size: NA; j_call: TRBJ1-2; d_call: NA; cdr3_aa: CASSYFRDYGYTF; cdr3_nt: TGTGCCAGCAGTTACTTCCGGGACTATGGCTACACCTTC
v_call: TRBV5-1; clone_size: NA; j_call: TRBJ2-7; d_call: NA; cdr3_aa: CASSSGGQASYEQYF; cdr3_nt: TGCGCCAGCAGCTCAGGAGGGCAGGCATCCTACGAGCAGTACTTC
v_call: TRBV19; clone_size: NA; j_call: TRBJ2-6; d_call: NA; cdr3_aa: CASSIKGHSLSGANVLTF; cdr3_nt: TGTGCCAGTAGTATTAAGGGACATTCCCTCTCTGGGGCCAACGTCCTGACTTTC
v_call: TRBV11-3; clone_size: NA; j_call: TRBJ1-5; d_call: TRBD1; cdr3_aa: CASSLTGDSNQPQHF; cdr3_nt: TGTGCCAGCAGCTTAACAGGGGATAGCAATCAGCCCCAGCATTTT
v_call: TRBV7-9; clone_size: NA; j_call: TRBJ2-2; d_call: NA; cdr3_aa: CASPGSRANTGELFF; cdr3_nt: TGTGCCAGCCCAGGGTCACGCGCGAACACCGGGGAGCTGTTTTTT
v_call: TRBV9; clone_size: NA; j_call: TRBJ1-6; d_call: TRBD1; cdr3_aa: CASSSGTGSSPLHF; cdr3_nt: TGTGCCAGCAGCTCCGGGACAGGGTCCTCACCCCTCCACTTT
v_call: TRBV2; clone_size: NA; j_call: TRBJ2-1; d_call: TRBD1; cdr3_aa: CASSGGTGGFYNEQFF; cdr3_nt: TGTGCCAGCAGTGGAGGGACAGGGGGGTTCTACAATGAGCAGTTCTTC
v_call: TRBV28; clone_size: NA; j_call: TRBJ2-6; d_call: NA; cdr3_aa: CASSSTVLPGANVLTF; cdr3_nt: TGTGCCAGCAGTTCGACAGTTTTACCTGGGGCCAACGTCCTGACTTTC
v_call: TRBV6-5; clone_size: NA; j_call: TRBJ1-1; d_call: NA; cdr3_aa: CATNRDLFTEAFF; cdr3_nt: TGTGCCACCAACAGAGACCTATTCACTGAAGCTTTCTTT
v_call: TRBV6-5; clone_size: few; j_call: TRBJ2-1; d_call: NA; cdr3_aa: CASIQQPSSNEQFF; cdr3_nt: TGTGCCAGCATCCAACAGCCTAGCAGCAATGAGCAGTTCTTC
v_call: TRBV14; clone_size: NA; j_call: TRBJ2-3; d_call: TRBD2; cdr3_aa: CASSQRLAGGTKTDTQYF; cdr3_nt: TGTGCCAGCAGCCAAAGACTAGCGGGGGGAACAAAGACAGATACGCAGTATTTT
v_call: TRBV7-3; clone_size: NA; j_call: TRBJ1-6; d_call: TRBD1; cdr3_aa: CASSVRGQGNSPLHF; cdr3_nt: TGTGCCAGCAGCGTAAGGGGACAGGGGAATTCACCCCTCCACTTT
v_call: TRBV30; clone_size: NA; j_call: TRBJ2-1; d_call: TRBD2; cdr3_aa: CAWSVWREKNEQFF; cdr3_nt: TGTGCCTGGAGTGTATGGCGGGAGAAGAATGAGCAGTTCTTC
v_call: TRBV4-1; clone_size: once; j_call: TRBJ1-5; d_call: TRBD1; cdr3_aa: CASSQGTGDSNQPQHF; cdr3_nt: TGCGCCAGCAGCCAAGGGACAGGGGATAGCAATCAGCCCCAGCATTTT
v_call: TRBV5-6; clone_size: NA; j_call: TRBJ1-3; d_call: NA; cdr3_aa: CASSLSGVGNTIYF; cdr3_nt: TGTGCCAGCAGCTTATCAGGGGTTGGAAACACCATATATTTT
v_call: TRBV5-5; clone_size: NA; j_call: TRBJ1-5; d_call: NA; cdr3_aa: CASSLQLPGADQPQHF; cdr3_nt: TGTGCCAGCAGCTTGCAACTTCCAGGGGCAGATCAGCCCCAGCATTTT
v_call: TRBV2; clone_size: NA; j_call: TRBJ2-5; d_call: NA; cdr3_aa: CASTGHPQETQYF; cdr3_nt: TGTGCCAGCACTGGACACCCTCAAGAGACCCAGTACTTC
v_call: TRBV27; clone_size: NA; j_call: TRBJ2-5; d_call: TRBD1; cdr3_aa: CASTPSGTGDMETQYF; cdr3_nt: TGTGCCAGCACTCCGTCCGGGACAGGGGATATGGAGACCCAGTACTTC
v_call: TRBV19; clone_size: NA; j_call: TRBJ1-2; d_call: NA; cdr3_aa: CASGGGLSTGYTF; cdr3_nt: TGTGCCAGCGGCGGGGGGCTTTCGACTGGCTACACCTTC